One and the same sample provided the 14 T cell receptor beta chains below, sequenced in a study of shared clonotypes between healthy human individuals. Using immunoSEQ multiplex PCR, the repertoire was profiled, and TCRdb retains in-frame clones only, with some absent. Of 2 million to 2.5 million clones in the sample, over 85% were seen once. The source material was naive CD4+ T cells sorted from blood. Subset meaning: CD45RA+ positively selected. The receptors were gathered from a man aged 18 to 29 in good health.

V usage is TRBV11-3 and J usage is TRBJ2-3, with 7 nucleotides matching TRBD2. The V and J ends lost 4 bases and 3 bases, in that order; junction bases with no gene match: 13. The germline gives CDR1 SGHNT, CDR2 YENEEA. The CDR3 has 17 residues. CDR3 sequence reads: CASSSWTHSGETDTQYF. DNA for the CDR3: TGTGCCAGCAGCTCTTGGACGCACAGCGGGGAAACAGATACGCAGTATTTT.

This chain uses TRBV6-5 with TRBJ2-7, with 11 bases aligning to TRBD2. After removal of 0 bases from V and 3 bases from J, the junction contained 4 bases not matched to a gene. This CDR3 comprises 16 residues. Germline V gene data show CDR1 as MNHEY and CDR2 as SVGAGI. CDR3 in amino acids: CASSYSVGTSGYEQYF. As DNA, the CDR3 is TGTGCCAGCAGTTACTCGGTGGGGACTAGCGGCTACGAGCAGTACTTC.

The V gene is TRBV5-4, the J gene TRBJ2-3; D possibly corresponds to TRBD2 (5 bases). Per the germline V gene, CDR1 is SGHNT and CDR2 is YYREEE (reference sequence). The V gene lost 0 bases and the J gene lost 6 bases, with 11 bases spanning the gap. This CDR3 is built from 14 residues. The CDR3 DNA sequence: TGTGCCAGCAGCTTGGACCAGCGCGGGGATACGCAGTATTTT. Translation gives CASSLDQRGDTQYF.

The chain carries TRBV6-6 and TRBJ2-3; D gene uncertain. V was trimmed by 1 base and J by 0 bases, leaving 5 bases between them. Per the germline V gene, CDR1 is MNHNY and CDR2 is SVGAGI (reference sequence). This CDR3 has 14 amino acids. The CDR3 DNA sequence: TGTGCCAGCAGTTACTTAGCTAGCACAGATACGCAGTATTTT. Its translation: CASSYLASTDTQYF.

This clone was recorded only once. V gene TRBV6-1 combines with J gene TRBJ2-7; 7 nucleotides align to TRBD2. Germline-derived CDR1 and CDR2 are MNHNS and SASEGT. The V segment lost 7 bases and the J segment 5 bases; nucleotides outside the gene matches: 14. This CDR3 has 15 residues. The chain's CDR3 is CASISGLLAINEQYF. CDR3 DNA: TGTGCCAGCATCTCCGGGTTACTAGCGATCAACGAGCAGTACTTC.

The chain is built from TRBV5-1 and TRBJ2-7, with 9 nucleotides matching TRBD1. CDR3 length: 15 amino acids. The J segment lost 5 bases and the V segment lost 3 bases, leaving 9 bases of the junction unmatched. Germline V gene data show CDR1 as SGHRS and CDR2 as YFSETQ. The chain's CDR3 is CASSSTGGGFDEQYF. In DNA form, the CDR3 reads TGCGCCAGCAGCTCTACAGGGGGCGGCTTCGACGAGCAGTACTTC.

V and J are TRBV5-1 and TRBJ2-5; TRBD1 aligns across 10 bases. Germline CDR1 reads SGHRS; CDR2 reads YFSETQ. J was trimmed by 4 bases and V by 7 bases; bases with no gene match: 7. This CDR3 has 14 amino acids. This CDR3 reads CASWTGGSGETQYF. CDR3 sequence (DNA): TGCGCCAGCTGGACAGGGGGATCGGGAGAGACCCAGTACTTC.

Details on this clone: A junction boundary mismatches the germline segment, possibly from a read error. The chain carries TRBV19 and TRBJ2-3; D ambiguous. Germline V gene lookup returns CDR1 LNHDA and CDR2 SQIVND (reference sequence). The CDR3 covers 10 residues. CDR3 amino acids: CASSRDTQYF. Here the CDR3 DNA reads TGTGCCAGTAGCAGAGATACGCAGTATTTT.

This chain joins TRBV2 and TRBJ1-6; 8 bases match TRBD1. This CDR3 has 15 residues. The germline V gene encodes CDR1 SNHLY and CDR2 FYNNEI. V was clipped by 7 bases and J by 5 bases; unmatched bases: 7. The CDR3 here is CASMDRDLNNSPLHF. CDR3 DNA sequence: TGTGCCAGCATGGACAGGGATCTGAATAATTCACCCCTCCACTTT.

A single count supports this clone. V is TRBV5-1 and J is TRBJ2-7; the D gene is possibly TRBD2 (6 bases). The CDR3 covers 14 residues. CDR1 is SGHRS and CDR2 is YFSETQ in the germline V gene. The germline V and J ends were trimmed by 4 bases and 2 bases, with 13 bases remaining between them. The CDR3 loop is CASSLQRGAYEQYF. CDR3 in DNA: TGCGCCAGCAGCCTTCAACGCGGGGCCTACGAGCAGTACTTC.

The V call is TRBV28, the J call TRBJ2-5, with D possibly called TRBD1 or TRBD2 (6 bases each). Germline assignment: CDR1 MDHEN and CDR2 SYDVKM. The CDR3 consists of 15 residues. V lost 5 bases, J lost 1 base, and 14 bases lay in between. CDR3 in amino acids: CASSGPWGAQETQYF. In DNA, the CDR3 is TGTGCCAGCAGTGGACCCTGGGGGGCCCAAGAGACCCAGTACTTC.

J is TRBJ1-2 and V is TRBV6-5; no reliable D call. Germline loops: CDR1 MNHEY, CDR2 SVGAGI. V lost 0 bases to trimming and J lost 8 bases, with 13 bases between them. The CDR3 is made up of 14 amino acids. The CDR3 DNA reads TGTGCCAGCAGTTACTCGACGGCACGCGAGGGCTACACCTTC. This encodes CASSYSTAREGYTF.

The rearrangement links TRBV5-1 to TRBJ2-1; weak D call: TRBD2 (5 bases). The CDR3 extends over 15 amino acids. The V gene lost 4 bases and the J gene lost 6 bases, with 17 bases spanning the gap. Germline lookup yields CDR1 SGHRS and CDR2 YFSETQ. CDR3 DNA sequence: TGCGCCAGCAGCCCGCCCCTAGCATGGAGCAATGAGCAGTTCTTC. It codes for CASSPPLAWSNEQFF.

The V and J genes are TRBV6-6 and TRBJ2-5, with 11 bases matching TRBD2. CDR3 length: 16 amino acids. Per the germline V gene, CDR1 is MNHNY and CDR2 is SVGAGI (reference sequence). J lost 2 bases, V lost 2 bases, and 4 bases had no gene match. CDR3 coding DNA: TGTGCCAGCAGTTACAGGGCTAGCGGGAGGCAAGAGACCCAGTACTTC. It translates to CASSYRASGRQETQYF.